One sample yielded the 21 T cell receptor beta chains listed below, sequenced in a study of T cell repertoires in cytomegalovirus infection. MiXCR, run by TCRdb on the reads, gives a single entry per CDR3 protein. The repertoire includes hundreds of thousands of distinct CDR3 sequences, approximately 24% of them detected once, and roughly 8% sits in the top ten. Material for sequencing was CD8+ T cells from PBMCs. These receptors came from a human donor in good health (CMV status not recorded). Some clones in this sample may be carry-over from other donors' samples.

In its sample, this clonotype was seen a few times. This chain connects TRBV6-6 to TRBJ2-7, with D tentatively TRBD1 (6 bases). Germline CDR1 MNHNY, CDR2 SVGAGI (reference sequence). V dropped 5 bases and J dropped 3 bases, with 29 bases sitting between them. The CDR3 is 19 residues long. The CDR3 loop is CASSHNIDFPPGTIYEQYF. The CDR3, as DNA: TGTGCCAGCAGTCACAATATTGACTTCCCACCTGGGACAATCTACGAGCAGTACTTC.

The J gene is TRBJ1-2, the V gene TRBV14; TRBD1 matches at 7 bases. Unmatched junction bases numbered 7, after V lost 2 bases and J lost 4 bases. Germline V gene data show CDR1 as SGHDN and CDR2 as FVKESK. The CDR3 runs to 15 residues. The CDR3 reads CASSQHLTGTYGYTF. In DNA, the CDR3 is TGTGCCAGCAGCCAACACCTGACAGGGACCTATGGCTACACCTTC.

This clonotype was observed a few times. The chain employs TRBV29-1 and TRBJ1-1; weak D call: TRBD1 (5 bases). The CDR3 spans 14 residues. Germline V gives CDR1 SQVTM, CDR2 ANQGSEA. The germline V and J ends were trimmed by 6 bases and 3 bases, with 17 bases remaining between them. The DNA of the CDR3 is TGCAGCGTACACCGGTTGGGGGGTGACACTGAAGCTTTCTTT. Translating it yields CSVHRLGGDTEAFF.

The chain uses TRBV25-1 and TRBJ1-2; no firm D call. This CDR3 has 13 amino acids. Trimming took 3 bases from V and 7 from J, leaving 12 bases between them. Germline V lookup: CDR1 MGHDK, CDR2 SYGVNS. The CDR3 nucleotides are TGTGCCAGCAGTGATGGGGAGTTTGGTGGCTACACCTTC. It yields the protein CASSDGEFGGYTF.

This clonotype was detected only a few times. V is TRBV4-1 and J is TRBJ1-2, with D maybe TRBD1 (6 bases). V was pared by 1 base and J by 0 bases, with 18 bases between. The CDR3 contains 18 residues. CDR1 MGHRA and CDR2 YSYEKL come from the germline V gene. In DNA, the CDR3 is TGCGCCAGCAGCCAAGTATTTCCCGGACAGACTTCTAACTATGGCTACACCTTC. Amino acid sequence: CASSQVFPGQTSNYGYTF.

J is TRBJ2-6 and V is TRBV5-4, with D tentatively TRBD1 or TRBD2 (5 bases each). The CDR3 runs to 16 residues. V was cut by 1 base and J by 1 base, with 9 bases left in between. Germline CDR1 reads SGHNT; CDR2 reads YYREEE (reference sequence). As DNA, the CDR3 is TGTGCCAGCAGCTTGCGCAGGGAGTCTGGGGCCAACGTCCTGACTTTC. This translates into CASSLRRESGANVLTF. The entire variable domain, with the rest obtained from reference TRBV5-4 and TRBJ2-6, is as follows: ETGVTQSPTHLIKTRGQQVTLRCSSQSGHNTVSWYQQALGQGPQFIFQYYREEENGRGNFPPRFSGLQFPNYSSELNVNALELDDSALYLCASSLRRESGANVLTFGAGSRLTVL.

V usage is TRBV19 and J usage is TRBJ2-2; D uncertain. V was trimmed by 7 bases and J by 6 bases, leaving 6 bases between them. CDR1 LNHDA and CDR2 SQIVND come from the germline V gene (reference sequence). CDR3 length: 11 amino acids. CDR3 coding DNA: TGTGCCAGTAAGTGGGCCGGGGAGCTGTTTTTT. Its translation is CASKWAGELFF.

On this clonotype: Germline and junction disagree at one end, which may indicate a read error. The V call is TRBV4-1, the J call TRBJ1-1, with 8 bases that match TRBD1. This CDR3 contains 16 residues. Germline V lookup: CDR1 MGHRA, CDR2 YSYEKL. DNA for the CDR3: TGTGCCAGCAGCCATTCAGGGGGCGGGATGAACACTGAAGCTTTCTTT. Amino acids: CASSHSGGGMNTEAFF.

This chain uses TRBV5-4 with TRBJ1-3, with 9 positions matching TRBD1. The length of the CDR3 is 17 residues. Germline lookup yields CDR1 SGHNT and CDR2 YYREEE (reference sequence). With 3 bases clipped from V and 2 bases from J, the junction kept 9 bases outside the gene matches. CDR3 nucleotides: TGTGCCAGCAGCTGGGGACAGGGAGGCATCCCTGGAAACACCATATATTTT. It is translated as CASSWGQGGIPGNTIYF. Drawing the rest from reference TRBV5-4 and TRBJ1-3, the complete variable domain is ETGVTQSPTHLIKTRGQQVTLRCSSQSGHNTVSWYQQALGQGPQFIFQYYREEENGRGNFPPRFSGLQFPNYSSELNVNALELDDSALYLCASSWGQGGIPGNTIYFGEGSWLTVV.

This rearrangement joins TRBV25-1 to TRBJ2-1, with a weak D call TRBD1 (6 bases). Trimming pared 8 bases from V and 4 bases from J, leaving 24 bases between. The CDR3 runs 17 residues. Germline CDR1 MGHDK, CDR2 SYGVNS. The CDR3 region has the DNA TGTGCCAGCCGGCCCCCTACAGGGCCTGTTTCGTACAATGAGCAGTTCTTC. Encoded protein: CASRPPTGPVSYNEQFF.

V and J are TRBV13 and TRBJ2-2; D not resolved. V was clipped by 3 bases and J by 13 bases, with 9 bases between them. Germline CDR1 is PRHDT and CDR2 is FYEKMQ (reference sequence). The CDR3 consists of 11 residues. The CDR3 protein is CASSLETRLFF. The CDR3 coding sequence is TGTGCCAGCAGCTTGGAGACGAGGCTGTTTTTT.

This clonotype was counted between two and nine times. The chain employs TRBV7-9 and TRBJ2-1; no definite D call. The CDR3 is 14 amino acids. Germline lookup yields CDR1 SEHNR and CDR2 FQNEAQ (reference sequence). Trimming shortened V by 2 bases and J by 7 bases, and 12 bases separated the two germline ends. The chain's CDR3 is CASSLPGVWNEQFF. Here the CDR3 DNA reads TGTGCCAGCAGCTTACCGGGTGTGTGGAATGAGCAGTTCTTC.

The chain has TRBV14 and TRBJ1-4, with 8 bases identical to TRBD1. J lost 7 bases, V lost 2 bases, and 6 bases had no gene match. The CDR3 has 15 amino acids. Germline assignment: CDR1 SGHDN and CDR2 FVKESK. The CDR3 DNA sequence: TGTGCCAGCAGCCAATTAGGACAGGGACCTGAAAAACTGTTTTTT. This codes for CASSQLGQGPEKLFF.

This chain joins TRBV23-1 and TRBJ2-7, with D uncertain. TRBV23-1 is an ORF; its function is uncertain. This CDR3 has 14 residues. V was clipped by 1 base and J by 3 bases, with 10 bases between them. In nucleotides, the CDR3 is TGCGCCAGCAGTCAATATGTCCGGAGCTACGAGCAGTACGTC. It encodes CASSQYVRSYEQYV.

The chain combines TRBV29-1 with TRBJ2-7; D unresolved. Trimming took off 0 bases at V and 2 bases at J, with 8 bases between the two ends. The CDR3 totals 13 residues. CDR1 is SQVTM, CDR2 ANQGSEA, per germline. This chain's CDR3 is CSVEDGQTYEQYF. CDR3 DNA: TGCAGCGTTGAAGACGGCCAAACCTACGAGCAGTACTTC.

This clonotype was counted only a few times. The gene calls are TRBV29-1 and TRBJ2-7; 7 bases are a match to TRBD1. The CDR3 has 16 amino acids. V gave up 6 bases and J gave up 1 base; unmatched junction bases: 15. CDR1 and CDR2 from the germline V gene are SQVTM and ANQGSEA. The CDR3 nucleotides are TGCAGCGTCCGCTCGGGACAGACCAGGGGATCCTACGAGCAGTACGTC. It codes for CSVRSGQTRGSYEQYV.

A note on this clonotype: A much more abundant neighbour one base away suggests this may be a read error. In this CDR3 the conserved last residue, phenylalanine or tryptophan, is missing, so a read error is likely. The chain has TRBV7-6 and TRBJ2-7; 12 nucleotides match TRBD1. Germline V gene sequence: CDR1 SGHVS, CDR2 FNYEAQ. Trimming at V came to 1 base and at J to 7 bases, leaving 5 bases not matched to a gene. CDR3 length equals 15 residues. CDR3 loop: CASSLGGTGGREQYA. CDR3 nucleotides: TGTGCCAGCAGCTTAGGCGGGACAGGGGGCCGGGAGCAGTACGCC.

V gene TRBV7-3 combines with J gene TRBJ1-1, with D perhaps TRBD1 (5 bases). Per germline, CDR1 SGHTA and CDR2 FQGTGA. CDR3 length: 13 residues. Trimming took 4 bases from V and 7 from J, leaving 13 bases between them. In DNA, the CDR3 is TGTGCCAGCAGCTCGATCCGGGGCGATGAAGCTTTCTTT. Protein: CASSSIRGDEAFF.

This clonotype was counted many times. The gene calls are TRBV7-2 and TRBJ2-3; D may correspond to TRBD1 or TRBD2 (6 bases each). The CDR3 loop spans 17 amino acids. V was trimmed by 0 bases and J by 2 bases, leaving 15 bases between them. From germline, CDR1 is SGHTA and CDR2 FQGNSA. This chain's CDR3 is CASSLARGQALTDTQYF. The CDR3 DNA sequence: TGTGCCAGCAGCTTAGCCCGGGGGCAGGCCCTCACAGATACGCAGTATTTT.

A few counts support this clonotype. This rearrangement joins TRBV12-3 or TRBV12-4 to TRBJ2-3; the D gene is possibly TRBD1 (5 bases). CDR3 length equals 14 residues. V was clipped by 3 bases and J by 4 bases, with 11 bases between them. The CDR3 sequence: CASSFQGPPDTQYF. Written as DNA, the CDR3 is TGTGCCAGCAGTTTTCAGGGCCCACCAGATACGCAGTATTTT.

This clonotype was picked up many times. The J gene is TRBJ2-3, the V gene TRBV7-2; weak D call: TRBD2 (6 bases). The germline V and J ends were trimmed by 3 bases and 2 bases, with 12 bases remaining between them. Germline CDR1 is SGHTA and CDR2 is FQGNSA. CDR3 size: 15 residues. CDR3 coding DNA: TGTGCCAGCAGCTTCGGGGGTTACCTCACAGATACGCAGTATTTT. Translating gives CASSFGGYLTDTQYF.